The clone carrying this T cell receptor (beta chain) was counted at least ten times. Its antigen remains unknown. The CDR3 regions of TCR beta were amplified from RNA transcripts. An initial round of RT-PCR targeting the TCR CDR3 relied on the HTBI primer set. One entry per CDR3 protein, called by TCRdb with MiXCR from the multiplex PCR reads. The sample includes about 400,000 distinct CDR3 sequences, 15% to 19% of them seen just once. The data stem from a study of T cells in Graves' hyperthyroidism and ophthalmopathy. Whole-study results and caveats: Ophthalmopathy onset followed model prediction by a median roughly 6 months.

Germline V CDR1 and CDR2: MDHEN, SYDVKM. Between the trimmed V and J ends, which lost 2 bases and 6 bases, there was a span of 7 bases. This CDR3 has 13 amino acids. The V gene is TRBV28, the J gene TRBJ2-2; D remains unclear. Input material: blood. This receptor was taken from a woman aged 18-29 years with Graves' hyperthyroidism that later progressed to Graves' ophthalmopathy. The CDR3: CASSLRSPGELFF. For the CDR3, the DNA is TGTGCCAGCAGTTTACGATCCCCCGGGGAGCTGTTTTTT. The complete variable domain, with remaining parts taken from reference TRBV28 and TRBJ2-2, reads DVKVTQSSRYLVKRTGEKVFLECVQDMDHENMFWYRQDPGLGLRLIYFSYDVKMKEKGDIPEGYSVSREKKERFSLILESASTNQTSMYLCASSLRSPGELFFGEGSRLTVL.